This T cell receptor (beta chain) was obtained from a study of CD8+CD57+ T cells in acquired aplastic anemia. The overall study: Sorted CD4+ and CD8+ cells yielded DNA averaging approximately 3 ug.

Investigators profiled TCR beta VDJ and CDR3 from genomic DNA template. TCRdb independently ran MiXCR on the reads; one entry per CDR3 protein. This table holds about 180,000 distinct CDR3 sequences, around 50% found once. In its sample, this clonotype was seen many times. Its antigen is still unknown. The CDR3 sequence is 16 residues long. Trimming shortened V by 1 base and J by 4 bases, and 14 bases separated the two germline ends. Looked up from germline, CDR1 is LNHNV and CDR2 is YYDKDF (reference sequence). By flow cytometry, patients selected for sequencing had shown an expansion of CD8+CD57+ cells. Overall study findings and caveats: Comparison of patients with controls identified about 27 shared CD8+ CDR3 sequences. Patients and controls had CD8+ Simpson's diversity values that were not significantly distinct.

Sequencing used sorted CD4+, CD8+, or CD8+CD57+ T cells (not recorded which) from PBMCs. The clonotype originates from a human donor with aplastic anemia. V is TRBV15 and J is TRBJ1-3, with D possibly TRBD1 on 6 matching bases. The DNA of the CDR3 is TGTGCCACCAGCAGAGGGGCCACAGGGTCAGGAAACACCATATATTTT. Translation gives CATSRGATGSGNTIYF.